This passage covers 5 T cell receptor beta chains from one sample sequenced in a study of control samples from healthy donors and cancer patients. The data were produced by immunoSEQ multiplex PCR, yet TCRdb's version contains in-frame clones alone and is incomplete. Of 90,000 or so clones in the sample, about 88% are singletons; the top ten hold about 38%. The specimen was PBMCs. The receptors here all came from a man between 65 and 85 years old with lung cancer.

CDR3 DNA sequence: TGTGCCAGCAGTTACCCCAGGGGGGATAGCAATCAGCCCCAGCATTTT. Its protein product is CASSYPRGDSNQPQHF. The V gene is TRBV6-6, the J gene TRBJ1-5; 7 bases are shared with TRBD1. V trimming: 2 bases; J trimming: 0 bases; junction bases outside the gene matches: 4. From germline, CDR1 is MNHNY and CDR2 SVGAGI (reference sequence). The CDR3 spans 16 residues.

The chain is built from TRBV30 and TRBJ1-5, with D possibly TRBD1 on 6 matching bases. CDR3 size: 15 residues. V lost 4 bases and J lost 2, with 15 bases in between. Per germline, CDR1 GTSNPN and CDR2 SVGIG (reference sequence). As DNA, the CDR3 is TGTGCCTGGAACCCGGCAGGGGCGGGCAATCAGCCCCAGCATTTT. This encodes CAWNPAGAGNQPQHF.

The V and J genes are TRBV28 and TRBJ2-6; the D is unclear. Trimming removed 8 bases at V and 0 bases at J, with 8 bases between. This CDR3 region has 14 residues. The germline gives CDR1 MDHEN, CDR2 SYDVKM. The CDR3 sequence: CASQAGSGANVLTF. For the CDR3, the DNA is TGTGCCAGCCAGGCTGGCTCTGGGGCCAACGTCCTGACTTTC.

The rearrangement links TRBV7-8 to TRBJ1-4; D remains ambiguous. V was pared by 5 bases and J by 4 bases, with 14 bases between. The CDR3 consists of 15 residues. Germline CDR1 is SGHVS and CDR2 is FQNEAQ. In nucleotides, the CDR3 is TGTGCCAGCAGCCCCCGATGGCACTTTAATGAAAAACTGTTTTTT. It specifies CASSPRWHFNEKLFF.

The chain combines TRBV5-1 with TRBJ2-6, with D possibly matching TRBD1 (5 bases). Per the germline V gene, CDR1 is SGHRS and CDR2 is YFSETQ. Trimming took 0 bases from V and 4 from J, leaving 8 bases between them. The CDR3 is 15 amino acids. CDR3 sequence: CASSLEGVGANVLTF. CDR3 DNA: TGCGCCAGCAGCTTGGAAGGGGTCGGGGCCAACGTCCTGACTTTC.